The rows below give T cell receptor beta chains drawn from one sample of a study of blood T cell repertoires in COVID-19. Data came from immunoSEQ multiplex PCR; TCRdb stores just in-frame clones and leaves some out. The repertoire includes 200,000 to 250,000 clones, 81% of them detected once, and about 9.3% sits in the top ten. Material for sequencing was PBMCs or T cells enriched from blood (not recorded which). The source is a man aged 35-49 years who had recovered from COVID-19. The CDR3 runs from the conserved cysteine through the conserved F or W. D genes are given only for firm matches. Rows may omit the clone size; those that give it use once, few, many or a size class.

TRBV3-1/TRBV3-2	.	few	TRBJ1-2	TGTGCCAGCACCCTACAGGGCTCCTATGGCTACACCTTC	CASTLQGSYGYTF
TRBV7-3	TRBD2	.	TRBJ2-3	TGTGCCAGCAGCCAGGCTAGCGGGAGGGCAGATACGCAGTATTTT	CASSQASGRADTQYF
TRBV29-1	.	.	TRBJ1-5	TGCAGCGCCTTGAAGGGGGTTGGTCAGCCCCAGCATTTT	CSALKGVGQPQHF
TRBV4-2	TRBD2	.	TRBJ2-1	TGTGCCAGCAGCCAAGATAGGACTAGTTACAATGAGCAGTTCTTC	CASSQDRTSYNEQFF
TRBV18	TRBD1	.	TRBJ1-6	TGTGCCAGCTCTCGCTTAGGGACAGCTTATAATTCACCCCTCCACTTT	CASSRLGTAYNSPLHF
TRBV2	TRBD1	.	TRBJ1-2	TGTGCCAGCAATAAGGAAGGGACAGGGGGTAATGGCTACACCTTC	CASNKEGTGGNGYTF
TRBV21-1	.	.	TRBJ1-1	TGTGCCAGCAGCAAAGAGGAGGGGGCGCAGGAAGACACTGAAGCTTTCTTT	CASSKEEGAQEDTEAFF
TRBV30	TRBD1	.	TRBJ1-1	TGTGCCTGGAGGCGGGTCGACAGGGCGAACACTGAAGCTTTCTTT	CAWRRVDRANTEAFF
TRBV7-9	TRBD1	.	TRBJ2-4	TGTGCCAGCAGCCCGAGACAGGGGAGGCTATCGGGAAACATTCAGTACTTC	CASSPRQGRLSGNIQYF
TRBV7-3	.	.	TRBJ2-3	TGTGCCAGCAGCTTAGACTACAGCACAGATACGCAGTATTTT	CASSLDYSTDTQYF
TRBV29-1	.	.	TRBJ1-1	TGCAGCGTCCAGGTGGGCAGCCAGAACACTGAAGCTTTCTTT	CSVQVGSQNTEAFF
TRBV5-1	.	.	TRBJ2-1	TGCGCCAGCAGCTTGGGGCCAGGGTCTGGAAATGAGCAGTTCTTC	CASSLGPGSGNEQFF
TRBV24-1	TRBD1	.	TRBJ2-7	TGTGCCACCAGTGATTCGGGGACAGTTATACCGCGTCAGTACTTC	CATSDSGTVIPRQYF
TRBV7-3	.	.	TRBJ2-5	TGTGCCAGCAGCTTAGGGGCGAGTGATCAAGAGACCCAGTACTTC	CASSLGASDQETQYF
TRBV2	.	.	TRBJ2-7	TGTGCCAGCAGTGACCGAGCCATCCTCTACGAGCAGTACTTC	CASSDRAILYEQYF
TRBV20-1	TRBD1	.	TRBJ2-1	TGCAGTGCTAGTCGAGGGGGCACTGAGCAGTTCTTC	CSASRGGTEQFF
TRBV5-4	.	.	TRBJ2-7	TGTGCCAGCAGCTTGCAGAACTCCTACGAGCAGTACTTC	CASSLQNSYEQYF
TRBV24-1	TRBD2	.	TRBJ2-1	TGTGCCACCAGTGATTCTGGACTAGCGGGAGTTAGGAATGAGCAGTTCTTC	CATSDSGLAGVRNEQFF
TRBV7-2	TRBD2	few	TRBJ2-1	TGTGCCAGCAGCCCCGTAGCGGGGCTAAACTACAATGAGCAGTTCTTC	CASSPVAGLNYNEQFF
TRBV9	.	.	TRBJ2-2	TGTGCCAGCAGCGTTGGACATGCGAACACCGGGGAGCTGTTTTTT	CASSVGHANTGELFF
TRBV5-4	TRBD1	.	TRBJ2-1	TGTGCCAGCAGCCCCTATGAAGGACAGGGGTATAATGAGCAGTTCTTC	CASSPYEGQGYNEQFF
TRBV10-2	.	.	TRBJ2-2	TGCGCCAGCAGTGTGTCCTCTAACACCGGGGAGCTGTTTTTT	CASSVSSNTGELFF
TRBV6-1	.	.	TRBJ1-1	TGTGCCAGCAGTGAAGTGAGCGGCAGGAAGGCTTTCTTT	CASSEVSGRKAFF
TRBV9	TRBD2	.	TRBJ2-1	TGTGCCAGCAGCGTGCTTAGCGGGGGGGCCAATGAGCAGTTCTTC	CASSVLSGGANEQFF
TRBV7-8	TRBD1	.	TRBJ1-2	TGTGCCAGCAGCTTAGTCTCCCGGCAGGGGGCTCGGGGTGGCTACACCTTC	CASSLVSRQGARGGYTF
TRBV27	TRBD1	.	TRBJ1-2	TGTGCCAGCAGGGGACTCGGACAGGGCCCCTATGGCTACACCTTC	CASRGLGQGPYGYTF
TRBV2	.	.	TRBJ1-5	TGTGCCAGCAGTGAGGGGGGGGGAATGGCCCAGCATTTT	CASSEGGGMAQHF
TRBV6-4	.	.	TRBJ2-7	TGTGCCAGCAGCGCCCTATGGAGGCAGTACTTC	CASSALWRQYF
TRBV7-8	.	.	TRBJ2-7	TGTGCCAGCAGCTTAGAGGTGGGCAGGGCTTCCTACGAGCAGTACTTC	CASSLEVGRASYEQYF
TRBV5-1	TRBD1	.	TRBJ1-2	TGCGCCAGCAGCTTACTGACAGGGGACGCCTACACCTTC	CASSLLTGDAYTF
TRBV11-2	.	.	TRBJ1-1	TGTGCCAGCAGCTTCGGGGGGGACACTGAAGCTTTCTTT	CASSFGGDTEAFF
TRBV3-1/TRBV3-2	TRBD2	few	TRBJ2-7	TGTGCCAGCAGCCAAGTTCGGGGGGGCGAGCAGTACTTC	CASSQVRGGEQYF
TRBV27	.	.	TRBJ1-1	TGTGCCAGCAGAAACAGGGTGAACACTGAAGCTTTCTTT	CASRNRVNTEAFF
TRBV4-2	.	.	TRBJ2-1	TGTGCCAGCAGCCAAGATCGACGGTCGGCTAGCGATAGATACAATGAGCAGTTCTTC	CASSQDRRSASDRYNEQFF
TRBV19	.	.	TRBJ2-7	TGTGCCAGTACTCCGACAGGTAGCTCCTACGAGCAGTACTTC	CASTPTGSSYEQYF
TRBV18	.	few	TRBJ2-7	TGTGCCAGCTCACCACATACAGGAAAAGAGCAGTACTTC	CASSPHTGKEQYF
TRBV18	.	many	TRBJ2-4	TGTGCCAGCTCACCGACAGGAGAGGGCATTCAGTACTTC	CASSPTGEGIQYF
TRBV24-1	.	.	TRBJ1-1	TGTGCCACCAGTGATCGAATCGGGTCGAACACTGAAGCTTTCTTT	CATSDRIGSNTEAFF
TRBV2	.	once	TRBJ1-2	TGTGCCAGCAGTGTCAACAGAGTGAACTATGGCTACACCTTC	CASSVNRVNYGYTF
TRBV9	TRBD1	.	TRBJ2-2	TGTGCCAGCAGCGCCTCAGGGGGAAACACCGGGGAGCTGTTTTTT	CASSASGGNTGELFF